These 5 T cell receptor beta chains were sequenced from one sample in a study of blood T cell repertoires in COVID-19. The assay was immunoSEQ multiplex PCR, and TCRdb's table has in-frame clones only and misses some. The top ten clones hold 5% to 6.5% of a sample with 150,000 or so clones, over 65% of them seen once. Sequencing was done on a sample of PBMCs or T cells enriched from blood (not recorded which). The receptors come from a woman aged 45-65 years who had recovered from COVID-19.

The chain joins TRBV9 to TRBJ1-2; 8 positions match TRBD1. Germline CDR1 is SGDLS and CDR2 is YYNGEE. The V segment lost 0 bases and the J segment 2 bases; nucleotides outside the gene matches: 12. The CDR3 loop spans 18 amino acids. CDR3 in amino acids: CASSVGLLTGGINYGYTF. The CDR3 DNA follows: TGTGCCAGCAGCGTAGGGCTTCTAACAGGGGGAATCAACTATGGCTACACCTTC.

The gene calls are TRBV19 and TRBJ1-1; 8 bases agree with TRBD1. V was clipped by 1 base and J by 4 bases; unmatched bases: 5. The CDR3 totals 15 residues. CDR1 is LNHDA, CDR2 SQIVND, per germline (reference sequence). The CDR3, as DNA: TGTGCCAGTAGTATAGCCGCGACAGGGGTCACTGAAGCTTTCTTT. It encodes CASSIAATGVTEAFF.

The rearrangement links TRBV2 to TRBJ2-7; TRBD1 might be the D (6 bases). This CDR3 has 14 residues. The V end was cut by 8 bases, the J end by 0 bases, with 14 bases between. CDR1 is SNHLY and CDR2 is FYNNEI in the germline V gene. The CDR3 sequence: CASGKGQHSYEQYF. CDR3 DNA: TGTGCCAGCGGAAAAGGACAGCACTCCTACGAGCAGTACTTC.

The rearrangement uses TRBV5-6 and TRBJ2-7, with TRBD2 as a possible D gene (6 bases). Germline CDR1 is SGHDT and CDR2 is YYEEEE. The CDR3 totals 16 residues. Trimming shortened V by 0 bases and J by 0 bases, and 13 bases separated the two germline ends. The CDR3 loop is CASSLGAGRHSYEQYF. The CDR3 DNA is TGTGCCAGCAGCTTGGGGGCGGGGCGACACTCCTACGAGCAGTACTTC.

The chain uses TRBV5-1 and TRBJ2-1; 9 bases align to TRBD2. With V trimmed by 2 bases and J by 10 bases, 10 bases remained unmatched. This CDR3 spans 15 amino acids. CDR1 and CDR2 from the germline V gene are SGHRS and YFSETQ. CDR3 nucleotide sequence: TGCGCCAGCAGCTTTAGCGGGGGTGGGACGGGGGAGCAGTTCTTC. Amino acids: CASSFSGGGTGEQFF.